The 3 T cell receptor beta chains below come from one sample, sequenced in a study of blood T cells in healthy people across ages (dated by TCRdb to between 2014 and 2016). The protocol used for the library was 5' RACE. The instrument given in TCRdb is Illumina HiSeq 2500. A second roughly 6 to 11 cycle PCR used a sample-barcoded 5' primer and a J-beta primer mix. TCRdb applied fastp at Q25 and MiXCR to the public reads, then kept only in-frame beta chains. Each CDR3 protein appears once, grouped with its most common genes and DNA. The sample profile shows more than 650,000 distinct CDR3 sequences; about a fifth of them were found once. The ten most abundant clones make up roughly a fifth of the sample. Sequencing was performed on blood. The receptor source for this set is a man in his sixties or seventies in good health.

This clonotype appeared many times. This chain connects TRBV18 to TRBJ1-4; TRBD1 matches at 7 bases. This CDR3 spans 16 amino acids. The germline V gene has CDR1 KGHSH and CDR2 LQKENI. V shed 3 bases, J shed 8 bases, and the junction held 12 bases outside the gene matches. This CDR3 reads CASSPPTGWNGEKLFF. CDR3 nucleotide sequence: TGTGCCAGCTCACCCCCGACAGGGTGGAATGGAGAAAAACTGTTTTTT.

The CDR3 DNA reads as TGTGCCAGCAGCATAAGTACCTATGGCTACACCTTC. Its protein product is CASSISTYGYTF. The chain is built from TRBV3-1 and TRBJ1-2; no definite D call. This CDR3 has 12 amino acids. V lost 5 bases, J lost 4 bases, and 8 bases lay in between. Looked up from germline, CDR1 is LGHDT and CDR2 is YNNKEL (reference sequence).

This clonotype turned up a few times. The CDR3 here is CSASVGQLGSNYGYTF. As DNA, the CDR3 is TGCAGTGCTAGTGTCGGACAGCTAGGGAGTAACTATGGCTACACCTTC. The chain uses TRBV20-1 and TRBJ1-2; tentatively, D is TRBD1 (6 bases). The CDR3 is 16 residues long. Trimming stripped 3 bases from V and 1 base from J, with 18 bases between. Germline loops: CDR1 DFQATT, CDR2 SNEGSKA (reference sequence).